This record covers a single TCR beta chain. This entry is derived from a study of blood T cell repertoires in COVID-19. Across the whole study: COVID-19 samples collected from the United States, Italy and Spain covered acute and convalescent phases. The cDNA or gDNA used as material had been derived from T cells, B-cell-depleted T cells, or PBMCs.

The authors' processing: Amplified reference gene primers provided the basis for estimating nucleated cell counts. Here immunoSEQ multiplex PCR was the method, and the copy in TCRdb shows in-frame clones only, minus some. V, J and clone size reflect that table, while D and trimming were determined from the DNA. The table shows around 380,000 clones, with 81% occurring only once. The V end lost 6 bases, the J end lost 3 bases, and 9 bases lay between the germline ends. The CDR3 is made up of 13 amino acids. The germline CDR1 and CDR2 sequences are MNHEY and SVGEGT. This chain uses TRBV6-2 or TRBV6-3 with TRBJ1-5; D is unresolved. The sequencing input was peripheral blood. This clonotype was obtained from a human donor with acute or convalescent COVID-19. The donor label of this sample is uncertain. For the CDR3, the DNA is TGTGCCAGCAGCCAACACGTCAATCAGCCCCAGCATTTT. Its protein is CASSQHVNQPQHF.